This T cell receptor (beta chain) was captured by sequencing in a study of molecular identifiers for immune sequencing clone quantification (dated by TCRdb to between 2018 and 2020). Context from the whole study: For a replicate experiment, RNA from roughly 20,000 or 100,000 naive CD8 T cells was divided into five aliquots, and four of the five aliquots were sequenced. This methods study benchmarked molecular-identifier clustering-based TCR repertoire sequencing (MIDCIRS) and TCR RNA copy counting, using CD8 T cells to do so. The full study reports these points: Clones above 20 RNA copies held over 97% of molecules in CMV-specific effector cells but under 1% in naive cells. The naive libraries included spiked-in Jurkat TCR RNA (approximately 11 copies' worth), and this RNA is not part of the donor repertoire. Modeling estimated approximately 3 recovered TCR RNA copies per cell, compared with about 10 by digital PCR, which implies roughly 30% capture efficiency. Spiked-in Jurkat TCR RNA equal to a single cell's worth was reported to be detectable even within 1,100,000 naive CD8 T cells. Without barcode sub-clustering, chimeric consensus sequences inflated TCR diversity; chimeras reached as high as 47%. The sizes of highly expanded clones could end up underestimated when identical TCR molecules share a barcode.

Naive CD8 T cell libraries were made from 20,000 to 1,000,000 sorted cells using 10%, 30% or 50% of purified RNA. Naive CD8 T cells were FACS-sorted as CD8+CD4-CCR7+CD45RA+ on a BD FACSAria II into RLT Plus buffer. Around 10 TCR copies' worth of Jurkat RNA were spiked into about 19,000-1,100,000 naive CD8 T cell samples to test detection sensitivity. CD8 T cells were enriched with RosetteSep CD8+ T Cell Enrichment Cocktail and Ficoll-Paque, followed by ACK red cell lysis. In its sample, this clonotype was seen a few times. Its antigen specificity is not known. No qualities accompany the bases; no much larger clone lies one base away. The library came from PCR. The instrument was an Illumina HiSeq 4000. Bulk TCR libraries were generated as previously described, with the TCR primers listed in Table S5 used. Purification of total RNA was performed with the Qiagen AllPrep DNA/RNA kit. Before analysis, reads from multiple sequencing runs of one library were combined. In the authors' own workflow: Reads were retained only if their TCR constant sequence matched exactly, and those retained reads were trimmed to 150 nt and grouped according to their 12-nt molecular barcodes. Reads inside each barcode group were sub-clustered using a 15% Levenshtein threshold, and a quality-weighted consensus sequence was constructed for each RNA molecule. Non-functional sequences were removed, as were lower-count sequences one edit away from another. Barcode sub-clusters with fewer than 20% of the maximum read count were removed, based on fitting two negative binomial distributions. TCRdb applied fastp at Q25 and MiXCR to the public reads, then kept only in-frame beta chains. Merged by CDR3 protein, the rows form single entries marked with the most common genes and DNA. V and J calls and clone size were set by TCRdb, not the authors. Within this sample are over 600,000 distinct CDR3 sequences, with about 20% of them counted one time only. Of the sample, 0.85% falls within the top ten clones.

This clonotype was sampled from a human donor in good health. Some libraries in this study had Jurkat cell RNA spiked in. The sequencing input was naive CD8+ T cells from blood, with Jurkat cell RNA spiked in. The cell subset or site label on this specimen signifies: FACS-sorted CD8+CD4-CCR7+CD45RA+ naive T cells.

The base sequence is TGCAGTGCTAGAGTCCCCCGAGGGGAAAAGGTCCTAGATACGCAGTATTTT. It is translated as CSARVPRGEKVLDTQYF. The V and J segments used are TRBV20-1 and TRBJ2-3; the D assignment is uncertain and may be TRBD1 or TRBD2, with 5 bases supporting each. For CDR1 and CDR2, the germline V gene (reference sequence) lists DFQATT and SNEGSKA. Spanning cysteine to phenylalanine, the CDR3 consists of 17 amino acids. Only the CDR3 DNA is retained, 51 bases long and in frame from the first base. V was cut back by 1 base and J by 5 bases, leaving a gap of 22 bases between them.